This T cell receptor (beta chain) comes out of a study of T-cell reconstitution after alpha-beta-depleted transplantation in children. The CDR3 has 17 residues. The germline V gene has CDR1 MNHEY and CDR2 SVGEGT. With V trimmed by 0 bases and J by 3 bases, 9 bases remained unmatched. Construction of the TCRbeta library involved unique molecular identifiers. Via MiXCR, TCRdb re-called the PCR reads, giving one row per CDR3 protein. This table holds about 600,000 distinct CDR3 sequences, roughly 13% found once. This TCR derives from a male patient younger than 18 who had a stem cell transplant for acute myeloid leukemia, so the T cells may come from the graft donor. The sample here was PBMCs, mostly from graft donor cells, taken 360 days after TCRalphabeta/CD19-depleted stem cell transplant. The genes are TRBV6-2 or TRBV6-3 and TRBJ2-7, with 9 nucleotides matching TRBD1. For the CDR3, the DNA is TGTGCCAGCAGTTACTCTACTTTGGGACAGGGACTCTACGAGCAGTACTTC. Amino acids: CASSYSTLGQGLYEQYF.